This T cell receptor beta chain was identified during a study of spatial heterogeneity in lung cancer. The CDR3 consists of 13 residues. Trimming removed 5 bases at V and 7 bases at J, with 9 bases between. Germline CDR1 is SGHTA and CDR2 is FQGTGA. This clonotype was seen repeatedly, ten times or more. TCRdb fed the 5' RACE reads into MiXCR, producing one record per CDR3 protein. The data contain around 23,000 distinct CDR3 sequences, about 4.5% of them singletons. Time point defined: sample taken at primary tumor resection. Unsorted tumor, nontumor lung tissue or cryopreserved PBMC supplied the whole RNA.

The sequences come from PBMCs, collected at surgery. The source of this sequence is a male donor with early-stage non-small cell lung cancer. V usage is TRBV7-3 and J usage is TRBJ1-6, with D maybe TRBD1 (5 bases). The CDR3 DNA reads as TGTGCCAGCAGCCCCGGGGGGAATTCACCCCTCCACTTT. Translated, it gives CASSPGGNSPLHF.